This T cell receptor beta chain was observed in a study of spatial heterogeneity in lung cancer. Unique molecular identifiers, one per molecule, were present on every TCR cDNA molecule. One entry per CDR3 protein, called by TCRdb with MiXCR from the 5' RACE reads. The sample carries tens of thousands of distinct CDR3 sequences, 7% to 9% recorded once. Time point: sample taken at primary tumor resection. Whole RNA was taken from tumor, nontumor lung or frozen PBMC; it was then sequenced unsorted. V was clipped by 3 bases and J by 5 bases; unmatched bases: 17. The germline V gene encodes CDR1 LGHNA and CDR2 YSLEER. This CDR3 spans 19 amino acids.

The TCR comes from a male donor with early-stage non-small cell lung cancer. Sequenced material: PBMCs, taken at surgery. This chain connects TRBV4-3 to TRBJ2-1; 9 bases agree with TRBD2. The CDR3 coding sequence is TGCGCCAGCAGCCAGATGACTAGCGGAATTCAAGGAGCAGACAATGAGCAGTTCTTC. It encodes CASSQMTSGIQGADNEQFF.